This T cell receptor (beta chain) is from a study of lymphopenia after photon versus proton radiotherapy. Study-level results: Photon-treated patients lost naive T cells and TCR diversity; proton-treated stayed stable. Authors raise, but do not show, better survival with proton therapy. Larger post-nadir TCR diversity loss correlated inversely with survival in deceased patients. Oligoclonal CD8+ Temra expansion after nadir drove photon patients' diversity drop.

As for this clone: Its cognate antigen is unknown.

Sequenced by immunoSEQ multiplex PCR; TCRdb stores in-frame clones only, minus some. The repertoire holds 55,000 to 85,000 clones, with about nine tenths as singletons. The TCR originated in a woman in her thirties or forties with cholangiocarcinoma. Source: peripheral blood, taken from a patient treated with photon-based radiotherapy.

CDR3 DNA: TGTGCCAGCAGTGAGGCCCGGGACTTCTCCTACGAGCAGTACTTC. Protein sequence: CASSEARDFSYEQYF. The chain uses TRBV6-1 and TRBJ2-7; D possibly corresponds to TRBD2 (6 bases). V lost 3 bases to trimming and J lost 0 bases, with 12 bases between them. Germline-derived CDR1 and CDR2 are MNHNS and SASEGT. The CDR3 runs 15 residues.